This TCR beta chain was obtained from a study of early T cells in non-severe SARS-CoV-2 infection. This clonotype was recorded a few times. MiXCR, applied by TCRdb to the 5' RACE reads, yields one record per CDR3 protein. Among fewer than 50,000 distinct CDR3 sequences, 9.5% to 15% were seen once, and the ten largest hold about 16%. The V and J ends lost 3 bases and 7 bases respectively, with 10 bases between them. This CDR3 is 13 amino acids long. From germline, CDR1 is LNHDA and CDR2 SQIVND (reference sequence). This sequence joins TRBV19 and TRBJ1-5; D unresolved. This clonotype was obtained from an adult who was a healthcare worker with PCR-confirmed SARS-CoV-2 infection or an uninfected control (not recorded which). Sequencing used whole blood. CDR3 nucleotide sequence: TGTGCCAGTAGTATGGCGGGGTTGCAGCCCCAGCATTTT. Protein product: CASSMAGLQPQHF.